This section outlines one TCR beta chain sequence together with its context. This sample was included in a study of blood T cell repertoires in COVID-19. Looking at the study overall: Samples representing acute and convalescent COVID-19 were sourced from the United States, Italy and Spain.

Symptom resolution, clearance, or two negative PCRs marked donors in Cohort 3 as recovered. The data were produced by immunoSEQ multiplex PCR, yet TCRdb's version contains in-frame clones alone and is incomplete. The sample lists around 310,000 clones; approximately 89% were seen once. Losses at the gene ends were 3 bases for V and 8 bases for J; bases not matched to a gene: 11. This CDR3 comprises 16 residues. The germline V gene has CDR1 KGHDR and CDR2 SFDVKD. The sequence was obtained from a man younger than 40 who had recovered from COVID-19. The sequenced sample was PBMCs or T cells enriched from blood (not recorded which). The chain links TRBV24-1 to TRBJ1-2, with 10 nucleotides matching TRBD1. The CDR3 loop reads CATSDPPGQGIGGYTF. In DNA form, the CDR3 reads TGTGCCACCAGTGATCCACCGGGACAGGGGATCGGGGGCTACACCTTC.